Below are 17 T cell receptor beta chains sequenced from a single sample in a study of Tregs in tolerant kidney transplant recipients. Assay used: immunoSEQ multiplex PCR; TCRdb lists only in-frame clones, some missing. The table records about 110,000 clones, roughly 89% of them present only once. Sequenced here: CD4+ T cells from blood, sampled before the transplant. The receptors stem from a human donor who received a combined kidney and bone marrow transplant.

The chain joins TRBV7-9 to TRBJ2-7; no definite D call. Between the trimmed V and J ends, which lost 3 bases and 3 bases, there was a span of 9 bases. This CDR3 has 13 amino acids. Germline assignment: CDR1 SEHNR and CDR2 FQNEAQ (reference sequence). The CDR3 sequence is CASSFRVGYEQYF. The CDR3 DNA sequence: TGTGCCAGCAGCTTCCGGGTTGGCTACGAGCAGTACTTC.

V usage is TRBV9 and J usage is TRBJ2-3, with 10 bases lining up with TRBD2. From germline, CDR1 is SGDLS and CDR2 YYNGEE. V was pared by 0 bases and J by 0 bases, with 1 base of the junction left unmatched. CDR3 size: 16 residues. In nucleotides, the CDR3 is TGTGCCAGCAGCGTAGCACTAGCGGGGAGCACAGATACGCAGTATTTT. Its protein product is CASSVALAGSTDTQYF.

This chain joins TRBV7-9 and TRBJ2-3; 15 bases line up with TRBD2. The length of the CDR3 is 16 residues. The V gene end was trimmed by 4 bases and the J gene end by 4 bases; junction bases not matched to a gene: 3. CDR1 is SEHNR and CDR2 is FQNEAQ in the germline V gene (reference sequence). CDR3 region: CASSSGLAGGSDTQYF. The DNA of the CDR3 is TGTGCCAGCAGCTCGGGACTAGCGGGAGGCTCAGATACGCAGTATTTT.

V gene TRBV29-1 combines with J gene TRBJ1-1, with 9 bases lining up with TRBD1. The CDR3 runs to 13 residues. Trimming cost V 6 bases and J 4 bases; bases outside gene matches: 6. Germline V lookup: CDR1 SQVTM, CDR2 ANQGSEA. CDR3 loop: CSVRDRVPTEAFF. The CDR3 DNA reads TGCAGCGTCCGGGACAGGGTGCCCACTGAAGCTTTCTTT.

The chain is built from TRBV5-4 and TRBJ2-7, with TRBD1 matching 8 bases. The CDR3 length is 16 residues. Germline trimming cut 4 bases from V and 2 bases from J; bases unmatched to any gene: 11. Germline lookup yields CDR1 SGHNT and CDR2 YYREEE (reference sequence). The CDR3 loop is CASSAAKTGDPYEQYF. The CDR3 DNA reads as TGTGCCAGCAGCGCAGCCAAGACAGGGGACCCCTACGAGCAGTACTTC.

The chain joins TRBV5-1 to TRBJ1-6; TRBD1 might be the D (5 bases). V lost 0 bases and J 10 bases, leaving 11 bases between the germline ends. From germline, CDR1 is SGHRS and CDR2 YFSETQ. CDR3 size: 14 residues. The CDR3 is CASSLEGYDSPLHF. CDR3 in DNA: TGCGCCAGCAGCTTGGAGGGGTATGACTCACCCCTCCACTTT. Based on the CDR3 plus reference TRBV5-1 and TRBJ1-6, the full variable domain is KAGVTQTPRYLIKTRGQQVTLSCSPISGHRSVSWYQQTPGQGLQFLFEYFSETQRNKGNFPGRFSGRQFSNSRSEMNVSTLELGDSALYLCASSLEGYDSPLHFGNGTRLTVT.

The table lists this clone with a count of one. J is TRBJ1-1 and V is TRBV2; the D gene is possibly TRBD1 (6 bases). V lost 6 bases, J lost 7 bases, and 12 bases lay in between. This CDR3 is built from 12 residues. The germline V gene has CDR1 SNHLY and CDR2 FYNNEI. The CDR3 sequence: CASRLIQGEAFF. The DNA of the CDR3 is TGTGCCAGCAGGCTCATACAGGGTGAAGCTTTCTTT.

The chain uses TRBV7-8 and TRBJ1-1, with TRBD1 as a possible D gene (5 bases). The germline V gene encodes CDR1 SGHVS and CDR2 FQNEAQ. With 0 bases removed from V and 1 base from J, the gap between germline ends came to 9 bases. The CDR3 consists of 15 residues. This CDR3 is CASSLAMTANTEAFF. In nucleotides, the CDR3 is TGTGCCAGCAGCTTAGCGATGACAGCGAACACTGAAGCTTTCTTT.

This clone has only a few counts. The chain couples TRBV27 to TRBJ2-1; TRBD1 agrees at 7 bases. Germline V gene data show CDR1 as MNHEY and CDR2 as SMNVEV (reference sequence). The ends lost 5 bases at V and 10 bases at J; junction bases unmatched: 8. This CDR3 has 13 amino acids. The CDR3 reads CASSAPTGYEQFF. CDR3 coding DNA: TGTGCCAGCAGTGCGCCGACAGGGTACGAGCAGTTCTTC.

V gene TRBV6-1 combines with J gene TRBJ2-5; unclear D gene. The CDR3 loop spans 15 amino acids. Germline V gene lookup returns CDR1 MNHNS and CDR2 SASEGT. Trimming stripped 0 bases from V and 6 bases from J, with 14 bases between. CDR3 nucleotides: TGTGCCAGCAGTGAAGCTTTGAACAGCCCGCAGACCCAGTACTTC. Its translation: CASSEALNSPQTQYF.

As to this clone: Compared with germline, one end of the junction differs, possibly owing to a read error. The CDR3 bases are TGTGCCAGCAGGTCAGGATCCGCGAACGCTGAAGCTTTCTTT. Protein sequence: CASRSGSANAEAFF. The chain carries TRBV6-5 and TRBJ1-1, with no clear D. In germline, CDR1 is MNHEY, CDR2 SVGAGI. This CDR3 spans 14 amino acids.

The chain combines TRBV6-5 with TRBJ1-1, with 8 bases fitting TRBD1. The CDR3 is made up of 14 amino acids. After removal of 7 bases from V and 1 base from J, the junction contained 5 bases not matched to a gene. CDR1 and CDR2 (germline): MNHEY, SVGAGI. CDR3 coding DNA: TGTGCCAGCACCAAGGACAGGGCGAACACTGAAGCTTTCTTT. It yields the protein CASTKDRANTEAFF.

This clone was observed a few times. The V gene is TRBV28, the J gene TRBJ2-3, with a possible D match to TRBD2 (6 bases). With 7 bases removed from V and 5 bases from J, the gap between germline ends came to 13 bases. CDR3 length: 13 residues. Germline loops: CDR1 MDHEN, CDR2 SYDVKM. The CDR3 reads CASNGLPKDTQYF. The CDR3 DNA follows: TGTGCCAGCAACGGACTACCCAAAGATACGCAGTATTTT. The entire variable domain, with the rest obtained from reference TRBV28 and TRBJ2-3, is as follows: DVKVTQSSRYLVKRTGEKVFLECVQDMDHENMFWYRQDPGLGLRLIYFSYDVKMKEKGDIPEGYSVSREKKERFSLILESASTNQTSMYLCASNGLPKDTQYFGPGTRLTVL.

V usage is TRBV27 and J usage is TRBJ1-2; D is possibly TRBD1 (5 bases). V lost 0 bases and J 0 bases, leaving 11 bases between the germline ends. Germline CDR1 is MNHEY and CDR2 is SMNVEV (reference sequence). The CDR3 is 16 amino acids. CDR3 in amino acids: CASSLSEGHANYGYTF. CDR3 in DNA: TGTGCCAGCAGTTTATCTGAAGGACACGCTAACTATGGCTACACCTTC.

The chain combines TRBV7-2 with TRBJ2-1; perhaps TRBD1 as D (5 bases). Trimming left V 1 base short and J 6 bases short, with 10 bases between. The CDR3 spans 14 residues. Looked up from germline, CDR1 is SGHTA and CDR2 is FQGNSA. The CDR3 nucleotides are TGTGCCAGCAGCTTAGTAGCAGGGCCCAATGAGCAGTTCTTC. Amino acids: CASSLVAGPNEQFF.

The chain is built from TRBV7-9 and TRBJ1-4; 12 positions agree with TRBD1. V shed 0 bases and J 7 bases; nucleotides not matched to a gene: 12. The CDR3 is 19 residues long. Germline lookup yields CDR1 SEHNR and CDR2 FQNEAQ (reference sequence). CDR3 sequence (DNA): TGTGCCAGCAGCTTAGCGCGTATGGGACAGGGGGCGCGAGGTGAAAAACTGTTTTTT. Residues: CASSLARMGQGARGEKLFF.

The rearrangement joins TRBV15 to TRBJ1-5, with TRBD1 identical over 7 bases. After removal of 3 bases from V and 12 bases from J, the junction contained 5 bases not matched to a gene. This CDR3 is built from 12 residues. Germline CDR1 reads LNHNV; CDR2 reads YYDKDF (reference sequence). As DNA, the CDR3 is TGTGCCACCAGCAGTCCCTGGGACAGCCAGCATTTT. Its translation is CATSSPWDSQHF.